The 2 T cell receptor beta chains reported below all come from one sample, sequenced in a study of memory CD4+ T cells and cytomegalovirus serostatus. Using immunoSEQ multiplex PCR, the repertoire was profiled, and TCRdb retains in-frame clones only, with some absent. The table shows under 40,000 clones, with 70% to 85% occurring only once. The sort gate was single viable CD3+CD4+CD8-CD45RO+ cells for memory CD4+ T cells. Sequenced material: memory CD4+ T cells from blood. Receptor source: an adult in good health and CMV-seropositive.

CDR3 DNA sequence: TGTGCCAGCAGCCGGACAGGGGAGGATGAAAAACTGTTTTTT. It is translated as CASSRTGEDEKLFF. The rearrangement links TRBV11-1 to TRBJ1-4, with 9 bases matching TRBD1. Germline CDR1 is SGHAT and CDR2 is FQDESV (reference sequence). The CDR3 loop spans 14 amino acids. Trimming removed 5 bases from V and 6 bases from J; junction bases left unmatched: 4.

The rearrangement joins TRBV2 to TRBJ1-2; D gene uncertain. Between the trimmed V and J ends, which lost 2 bases and 3 bases, there was a span of 7 bases. The CDR3 has 13 amino acids. Per the germline V gene, CDR1 is SNHLY and CDR2 is FYNNEI. The CDR3: CASSENGHYGYTF. The DNA for the CDR3 is TGTGCCAGCAGTGAAAACGGGCACTATGGCTACACCTTC.